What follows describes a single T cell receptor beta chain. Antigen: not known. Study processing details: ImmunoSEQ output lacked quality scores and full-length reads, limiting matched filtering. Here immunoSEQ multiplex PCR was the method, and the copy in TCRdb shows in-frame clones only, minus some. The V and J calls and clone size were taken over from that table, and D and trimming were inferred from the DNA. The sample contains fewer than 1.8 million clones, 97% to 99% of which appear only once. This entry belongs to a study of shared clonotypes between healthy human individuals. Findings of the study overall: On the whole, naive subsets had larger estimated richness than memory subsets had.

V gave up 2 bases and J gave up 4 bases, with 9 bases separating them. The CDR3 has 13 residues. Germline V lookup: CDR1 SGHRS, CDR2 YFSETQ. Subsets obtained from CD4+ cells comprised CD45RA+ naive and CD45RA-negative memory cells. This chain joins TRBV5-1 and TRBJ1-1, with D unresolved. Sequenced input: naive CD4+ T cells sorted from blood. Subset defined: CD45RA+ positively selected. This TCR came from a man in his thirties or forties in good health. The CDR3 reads CASSLLGRTEAFF. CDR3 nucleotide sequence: TGCGCCAGCAGCTTATTAGGTCGCACTGAAGCTTTCTTT.